The present TCR beta chain was sequenced within a study of CD8+ T cells in alopecia areata. Notes on the study in general: The study found higher clonality in lesional than normal scalp, especially in alopecia totalis/universalis.

The treatment: oral pan-JAK inhibitor, 5-10 mg twice daily. With respect to this clone: The antigen remains undetermined.

Germline CDR1 is MNHEY and CDR2 is SVGAGI. The CDR3 spans 13 residues. V lost 7 bases to trimming and J lost 5 bases, with 12 bases between them. In each case, RNA was isolated and then reverse transcribed into cDNA as the sequencing template. Only in-frame clones appear in the TCRdb table, and some are missing; sequencing was by immunoSEQ multiplex PCR. The table lists some 150,000 clones, 70% to 90% of them singletons, with over 10% in the top ten. The J gene is TRBJ2-1, the V gene TRBV6-5, with D maybe TRBD1 (6 bases). The clonotype was recovered from a human donor with alopecia areata. Sequenced here: CD8+ T cells sorted from blood, sampled at week 4, from a patient treated with tofacitinib. CDR3 nucleotides: TGTGCCAGCACAACTACAGGGAACAATGAGCAGTTCTTC. This codes for CASTTTGNNEQFF.